One and the same sample provided the 4 T cell receptor beta chains below, sequenced in a study of regulatory T cells in long-lasting Graves disease. Relying on iRepertoire HTBI primers and Arm-PCR of CDR3 regions, the team built TCR beta libraries. TCRdb re-called the multiplex PCR reads through MiXCR, storing one row per CDR3 protein. The sample records 200,000 to 250,000 distinct CDR3 sequences, approximately 16% being singletons. Noted time point: newly diagnosed GD, antithyroid drugs for less than 3 months. RNA from PBMCs was the source of the TCR library. The sequenced sample was peripheral blood mononuclear cells (PBMCs), obtained at new diagnosis, from a patient treated with antithyroid drugs. All receptors come from a female donor with Graves disease.

In the case of this clonotype: It may be a read error: a sequence one base away is much more abundant. The chain is built from TRBV7-9 and TRBJ2-5; D assignment may be TRBD1 or TRBD2 (6 bases each). Trimming stripped 4 bases from V and 11 bases from J, with 14 bases between. CDR3 length: 12 residues. Germline CDR1 is SEHNR and CDR2 is FQNEAQ (reference sequence). CDR3 in DNA: TGTGCCAGCAGCTACTCCGTAGGGGGGCAGTACTTC. Protein product: CASSYSVGGQYF.

This rearrangement joins TRBV29-1 to TRBJ1-2, with D hard to call. V lost 2 bases and J 5 bases, leaving 6 bases between the germline ends. The CDR3 covers 11 residues. Germline CDR1 is SQVTM and CDR2 is ANQGSEA. CDR3 in amino acids: CSVETGYGYTF. Written as DNA, the CDR3 is TGCAGCGTTGAAACTGGGTATGGCTACACCTTC.

This chain connects TRBV10-3 to TRBJ1-1; a possible D gene is TRBD1 (5 bases). CDR3 size: 14 residues. The V gene lost 3 bases and the J gene lost 2 bases, with 10 bases spanning the gap. Germline-derived CDR1 and CDR2 are ENHRY and SYGVKD. DNA of the CDR3: TGTGCCATCAGTGACAGGGTCGAAAACACTGAAGCTTTCTTT. This encodes CAISDRVENTEAFF.

This clonotype was found many times. One base separates it from a far larger clone, so it is likely a read error. The rearrangement links TRBV7-9 to TRBJ2-7, with 9 bases aligning to TRBD2. Germline values: CDR1 SEHNR, CDR2 FQNEAQ (reference sequence). Trimming cost V 10 bases and J 7 bases; bases outside gene matches: 17. This CDR3 contains 15 residues. CDR3: CATQSSGRFGNEQYF. In nucleotides, the CDR3 is TGTGCCACCCAGTCCAGCGGGAGGTTTGGGAATGAGCAGTACTTC.